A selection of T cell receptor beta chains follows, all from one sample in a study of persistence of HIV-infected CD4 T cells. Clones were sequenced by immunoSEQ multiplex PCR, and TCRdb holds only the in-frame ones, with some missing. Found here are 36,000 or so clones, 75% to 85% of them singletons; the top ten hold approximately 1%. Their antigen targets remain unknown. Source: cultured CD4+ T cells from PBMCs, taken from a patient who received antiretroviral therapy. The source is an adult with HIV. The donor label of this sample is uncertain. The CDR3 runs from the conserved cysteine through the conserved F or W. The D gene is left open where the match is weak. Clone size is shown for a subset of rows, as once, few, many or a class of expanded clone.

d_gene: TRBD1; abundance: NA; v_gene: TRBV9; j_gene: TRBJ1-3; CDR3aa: CASSEQGAYSSGNTIYF; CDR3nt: TGTGCCAGCAGCGAACAGGGGGCCTATAGTTCTGGAAACACCATATATTTT
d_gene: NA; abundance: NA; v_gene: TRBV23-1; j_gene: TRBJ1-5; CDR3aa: CASSQSRQGGNQPQHF; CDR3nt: TGCGCCAGCAGTCAATCGCGTCAGGGTGGCAATCAGCCCCAGCATTTT
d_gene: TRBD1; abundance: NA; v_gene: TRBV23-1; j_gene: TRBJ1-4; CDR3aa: CASSQKGQGAEANEKLFF; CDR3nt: TGCGCCAGCAGTCAAAAGGGACAGGGGGCCGAGGCTAATGAAAAACTGTTTTTT
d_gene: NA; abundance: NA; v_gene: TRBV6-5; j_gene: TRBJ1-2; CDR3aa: CASSRTQTSYGYTF; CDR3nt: TGTGCCAGCAGCCGGACACAAACCTCCTATGGCTACACCTTC
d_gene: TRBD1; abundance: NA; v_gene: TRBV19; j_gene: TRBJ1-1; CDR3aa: CASIPGTGIAEAFF; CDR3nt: TGTGCCAGTATCCCGGGGACAGGAATCGCCGAAGCTTTCTTT
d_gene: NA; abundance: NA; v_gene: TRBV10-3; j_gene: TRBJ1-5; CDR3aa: CAITSGPNQPQHF; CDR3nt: TGTGCCATTACGTCGGGACCAAATCAGCCCCAGCATTTT
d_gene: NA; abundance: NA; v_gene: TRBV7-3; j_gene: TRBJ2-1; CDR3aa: CASSLIQGGLNEQFF; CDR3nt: TGTGCCAGCAGCTTAATTCAGGGGGGTCTCAATGAGCAGTTCTTC
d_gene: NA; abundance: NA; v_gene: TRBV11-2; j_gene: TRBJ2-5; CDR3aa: CASSLDGASGETQYF; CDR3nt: TGTGCCAGCAGCTTGGACGGGGCTAGTGGCGAGACCCAGTACTTC
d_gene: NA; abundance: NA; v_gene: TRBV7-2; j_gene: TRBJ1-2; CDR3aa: CASSTPGGFWGYTF; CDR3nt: TGTGCCAGCAGCACCCCCGGCGGGTTCTGGGGCTACACCTTC
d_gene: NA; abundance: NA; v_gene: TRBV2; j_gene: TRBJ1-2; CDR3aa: CASSPQTRSYGYTF; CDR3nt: TGTGCCAGCAGTCCTCAGACTAGATCCTATGGCTACACCTTC
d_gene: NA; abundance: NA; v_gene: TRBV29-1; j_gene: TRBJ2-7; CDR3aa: CSVMRTGAHEQYF; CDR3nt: TGCAGCGTCATGAGAACGGGGGCTCACGAGCAGTACTTC
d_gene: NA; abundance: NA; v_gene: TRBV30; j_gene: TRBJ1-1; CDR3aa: CAWERNTEAFF; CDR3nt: TGTGCCTGGGAACGGAACACTGAAGCTTTCTTT
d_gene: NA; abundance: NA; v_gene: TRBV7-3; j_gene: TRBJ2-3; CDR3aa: CASSFSVGTQYF; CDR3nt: TGTGCCAGCAGCTTTAGCGTCGGTACGCAGTATTTT
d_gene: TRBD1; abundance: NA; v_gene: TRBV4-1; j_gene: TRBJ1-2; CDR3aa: CASSQEIDRGARYGYTF; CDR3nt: TGCGCCAGCAGCCAAGAGATTGACAGGGGGGCACGGTATGGCTACACCTTC
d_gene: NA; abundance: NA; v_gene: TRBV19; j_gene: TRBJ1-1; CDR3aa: CASTPRRSQNTEAFF; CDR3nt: TGTGCCAGTACCCCTCGGCGGAGCCAGAACACTGAAGCTTTCTTT
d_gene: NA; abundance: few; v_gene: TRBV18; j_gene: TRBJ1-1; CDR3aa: CASSPGRKNTEAFF; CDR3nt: TGTGCCAGCTCACCGGGACGGAAGAACACTGAAGCTTTCTTT
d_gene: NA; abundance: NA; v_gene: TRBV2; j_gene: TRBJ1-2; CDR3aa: CATVLANYGYTF; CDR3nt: TGTGCCACCGTCCTGGCTAACTATGGCTACACCTTC
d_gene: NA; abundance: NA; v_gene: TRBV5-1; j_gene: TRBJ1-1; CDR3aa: CASSQNGDTEAFF; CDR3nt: TGCGCCAGCAGTCAAAATGGGGACACTGAAGCTTTCTTT
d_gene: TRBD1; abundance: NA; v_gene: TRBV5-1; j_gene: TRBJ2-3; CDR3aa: CASSLVPGQTSDTQYF; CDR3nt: TGCGCCAGCAGCTTGGTCCCGGGACAGACCTCAGATACGCAGTATTTT
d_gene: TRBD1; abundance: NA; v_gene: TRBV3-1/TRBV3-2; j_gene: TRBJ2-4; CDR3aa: CASSRGTGHIQYF; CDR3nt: TGTGCCAGCAGCCGCGGGACAGGGCATATTCAGTACTTC
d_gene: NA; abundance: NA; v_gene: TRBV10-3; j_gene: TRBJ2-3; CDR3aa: CAIREGASTDTQYF; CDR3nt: TGTGCCATCAGGGAGGGGGCGAGCACAGATACGCAGTATTTT
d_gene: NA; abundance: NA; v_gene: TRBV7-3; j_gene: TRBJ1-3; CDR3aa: CASSLDSGSGNTIYF; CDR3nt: TGTGCCAGCAGCTTGGACAGCGGATCTGGAAACACCATATATTTT
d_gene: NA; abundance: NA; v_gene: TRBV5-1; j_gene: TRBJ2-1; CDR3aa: CASSLEGVTYDEQFF; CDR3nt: TGCGCCAGCAGCTTGGAAGGGGTGACCTACGACGAGCAGTTCTTC
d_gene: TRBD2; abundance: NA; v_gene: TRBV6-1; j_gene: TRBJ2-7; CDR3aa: CASSENRGAYEQYF; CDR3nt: TGTGCCAGCAGTGAGAACCGGGGGGCCTACGAGCAGTACTTC
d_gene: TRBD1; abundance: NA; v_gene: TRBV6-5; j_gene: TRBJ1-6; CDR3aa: CASRNRQGDSPLHF; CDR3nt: TGTGCCAGCAGGAACCGACAGGGCGATTCACCCCTCCACTTT
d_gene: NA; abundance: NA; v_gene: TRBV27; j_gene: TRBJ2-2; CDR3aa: CASMRREIGELFF; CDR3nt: TGTGCCAGCATGCGAAGGGAGATCGGGGAGCTGTTTTTT
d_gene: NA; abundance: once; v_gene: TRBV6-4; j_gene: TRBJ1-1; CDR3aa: CASSDGRNTEAFF; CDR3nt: TGTGCCAGCAGTGACGGTAGGAACACTGAAGCTTTCTTT
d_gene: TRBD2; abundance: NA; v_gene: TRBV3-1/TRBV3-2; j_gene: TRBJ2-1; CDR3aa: CASSQDLAGEVEQFF; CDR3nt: TGTGCCAGCAGCCAAGATCTAGCGGGGGAGGTGGAGCAGTTCTTC
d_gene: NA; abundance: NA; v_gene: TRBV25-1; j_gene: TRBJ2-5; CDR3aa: CASGSAGAQETQYF; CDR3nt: TGTGCCAGCGGCTCCGCGGGGGCCCAAGAGACCCAGTACTTC
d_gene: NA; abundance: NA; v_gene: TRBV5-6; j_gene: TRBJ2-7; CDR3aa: CASSPGAYEQYF; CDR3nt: TGTGCCAGCAGCCCCGGGGCTTACGAGCAGTACTTC
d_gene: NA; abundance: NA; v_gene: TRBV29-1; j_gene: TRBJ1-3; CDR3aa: CSVETPGNTIYF; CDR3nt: TGCAGCGTTGAAACCCCTGGAAACACCATATATTTT
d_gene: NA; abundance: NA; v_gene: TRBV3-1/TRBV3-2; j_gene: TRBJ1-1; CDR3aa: CASSRGVGNTEAFF; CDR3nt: TGTGCCAGCTCCCGGGGGGTTGGGAACACTGAAGCTTTCTTT
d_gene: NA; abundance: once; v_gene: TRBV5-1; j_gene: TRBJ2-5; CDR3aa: CASSLGFGGQETQYF; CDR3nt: TGCGCCAGCAGCTTGGGTTTTGGAGGCCAAGAGACCCAGTACTTC
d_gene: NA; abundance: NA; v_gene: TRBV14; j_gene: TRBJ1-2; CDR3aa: CASSPGGGPLGYTF; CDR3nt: TGTGCCAGCAGCCCTGGGGGAGGTCCACTTGGCTACACCTTC
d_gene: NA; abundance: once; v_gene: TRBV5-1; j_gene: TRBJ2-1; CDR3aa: CASSLVADNEQFF; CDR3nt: TGCGCCAGCAGCTTGGTTGCAGACAATGAGCAGTTCTTC
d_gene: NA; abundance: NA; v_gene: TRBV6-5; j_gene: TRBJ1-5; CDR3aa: CASSMTVYQPQHF; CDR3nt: TGTGCCAGCAGTATGACAGTTTATCAGCCCCAGCATTTT
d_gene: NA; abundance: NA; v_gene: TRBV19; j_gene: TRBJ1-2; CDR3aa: CASSFLGDTGNGYTF; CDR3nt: TGTGCCAGTAGTTTTCTCGGGGACACCGGAAATGGCTACACCTTC
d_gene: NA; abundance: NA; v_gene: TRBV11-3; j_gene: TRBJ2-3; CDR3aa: CASSLGPSTDTQYF; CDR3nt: TGTGCCAGCAGCTTGGGACCCAGCACAGATACGCAGTATTTT
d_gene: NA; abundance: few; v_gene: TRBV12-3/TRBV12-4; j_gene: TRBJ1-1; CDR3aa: CASMDTMNTEAFF; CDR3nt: TGTGCCAGCATGGATACCATGAACACTGAAGCTTTCTTT
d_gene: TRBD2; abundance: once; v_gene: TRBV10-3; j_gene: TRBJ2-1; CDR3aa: CAIRTSGGEDNEQFF; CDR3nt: TGTGCCATCAGAACTAGCGGGGGGGAAGATAATGAGCAGTTCTTC
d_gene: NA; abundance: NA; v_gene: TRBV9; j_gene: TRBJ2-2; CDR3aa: CASSGGTLDGRELFF; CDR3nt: TGTGCCAGCAGCGGCGGGACTCTAGATGGGCGGGAGCTGTTTTTT
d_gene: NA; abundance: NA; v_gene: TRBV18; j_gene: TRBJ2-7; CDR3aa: CASSPRADEQYF; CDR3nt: TGTGCCAGCTCACCCAGGGCAGACGAGCAGTACTTC
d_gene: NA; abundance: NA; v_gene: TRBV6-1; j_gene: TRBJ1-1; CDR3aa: CASSEDRVKTEAFF; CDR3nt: TGTGCCAGCAGTGAAGACAGGGTTAAAACTGAAGCTTTCTTT
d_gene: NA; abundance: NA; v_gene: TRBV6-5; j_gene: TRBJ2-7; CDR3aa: CATRRGAGYEQYF; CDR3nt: TGTGCCACCCGACGGGGGGCTGGGTACGAGCAGTACTTC
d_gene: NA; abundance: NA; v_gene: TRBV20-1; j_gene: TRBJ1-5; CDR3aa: CSASKDAGVQPQHF; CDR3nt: TGCAGTGCTAGTAAAGATGCAGGGGTTCAGCCCCAGCATTTT
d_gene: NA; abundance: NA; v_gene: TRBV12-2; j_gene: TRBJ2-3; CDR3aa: CASRLATSGGPFSTDTQYF; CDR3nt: TGTGCAAGTCGCTTAGCGACTAGCGGGGGGCCCTTTAGCACAGATACGCAGTATTTT
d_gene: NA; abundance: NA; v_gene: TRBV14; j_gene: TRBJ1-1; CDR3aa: CASSQDRDTEAFF; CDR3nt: TGTGCCAGCAGCCAAGATAGGGACACTGAAGCTTTCTTT
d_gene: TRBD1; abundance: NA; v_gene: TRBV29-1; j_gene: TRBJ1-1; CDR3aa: CSAIQGYTEAFF; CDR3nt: TGCAGCGCTATACAGGGGTACACTGAAGCTTTCTTT
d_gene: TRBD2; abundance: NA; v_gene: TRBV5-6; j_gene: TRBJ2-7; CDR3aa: CASSFWTSGHSYEQYF; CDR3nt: TGTGCCAGCAGCTTCTGGACTAGCGGACACTCCTACGAGCAGTACTTC
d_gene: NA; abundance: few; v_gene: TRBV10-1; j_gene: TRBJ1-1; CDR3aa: CASRSQLDDTEAFF; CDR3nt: TGCGCCAGCAGGTCCCAATTGGACGACACTGAAGCTTTCTTT
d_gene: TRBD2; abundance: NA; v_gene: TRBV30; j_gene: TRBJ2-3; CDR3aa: CASHGIAGGTDTQYF; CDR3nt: TGTGCCTCGCACGGGATAGCGGGGGGCACAGATACGCAGTATTTT
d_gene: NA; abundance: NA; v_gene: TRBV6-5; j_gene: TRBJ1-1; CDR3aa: CASSRLRNTEAFF; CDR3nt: TGTGCCAGCAGCAGGCTACGGAACACTGAAGCTTTCTTT
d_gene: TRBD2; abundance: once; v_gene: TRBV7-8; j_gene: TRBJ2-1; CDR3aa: CASSLAAHNEQFF; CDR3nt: TGTGCCAGCAGTCTAGCGGCCCACAATGAGCAGTTCTTC
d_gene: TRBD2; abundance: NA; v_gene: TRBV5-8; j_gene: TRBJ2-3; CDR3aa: CASSLGTSGTSGDTQYF; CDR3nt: TGTGCCAGCAGCTTAGGGACTAGCGGGACCAGCGGGGATACGCAGTATTTT
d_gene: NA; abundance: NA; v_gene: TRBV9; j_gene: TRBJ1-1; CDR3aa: CASSVNWNTEAFF; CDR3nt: TGTGCCAGCAGCGTAAACTGGAACACTGAAGCTTTCTTT
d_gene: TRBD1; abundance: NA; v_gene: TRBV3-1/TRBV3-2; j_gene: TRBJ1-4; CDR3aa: CASSPNRGTNEKLFF; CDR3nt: TGTGCCAGCAGCCCTAACAGGGGAACTAATGAAAAACTGTTTTTT
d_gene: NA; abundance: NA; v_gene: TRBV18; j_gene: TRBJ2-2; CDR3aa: CASSPPAGARTGELFF; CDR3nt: TGTGCCAGCTCACCTCCCGCGGGGGCGCGCACCGGGGAGCTGTTTTTT